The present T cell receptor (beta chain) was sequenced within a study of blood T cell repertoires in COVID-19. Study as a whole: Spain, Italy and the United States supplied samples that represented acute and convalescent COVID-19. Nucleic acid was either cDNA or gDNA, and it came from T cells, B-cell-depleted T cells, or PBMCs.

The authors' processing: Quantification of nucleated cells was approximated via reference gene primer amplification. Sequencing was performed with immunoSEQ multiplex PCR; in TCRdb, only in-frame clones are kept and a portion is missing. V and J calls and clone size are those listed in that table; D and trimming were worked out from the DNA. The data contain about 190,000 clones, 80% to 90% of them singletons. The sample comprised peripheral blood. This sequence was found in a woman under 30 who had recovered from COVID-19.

The CDR3 sequence is CASSPDSSSYNSPLHF. The CDR3 nucleotides are TGTGCCAGCAGCCCGGACTCCAGCTCCTATAATTCACCCCTCCACTTT. The genes are TRBV5-4 and TRBJ1-6; D is uncertain. Germline V gives CDR1 SGHNT, CDR2 YYREEE (reference sequence). This CDR3 has 16 residues. The germline V and J ends were trimmed by 4 bases and 0 bases, with 11 bases remaining between them.